Below, 21 T cell receptor beta chains from the same sample are listed, as sequenced in a study of cytomegalovirus exposure and HLA in healthy donors. The study ran its PCR with 60 Vbeta and 13 Jbeta primers. Libraries were prepared by immunoSEQ multiplex PCR; TCRdb keeps only in-frame clonotypes and omits some of them. The sample has about 110,000 clones, approximately 81% seen once; the top ten hold 2.2%. Source material: PBMCs. These receptors all come from a woman in her 30s in good health and CMV-seronegative.

The chain links TRBV6-1 to TRBJ2-6, with 10 bases that match TRBD1. With 0 bases clipped from V and 1 base from J, the junction kept 3 bases outside the gene matches. This CDR3 region has 18 residues. CDR1 is MNHNS, CDR2 SASEGT, per germline. In nucleotides, the CDR3 is TGTGCCAGCAGTGAAGCGACAGGGGGCCAATCTGGGGCCAACGTCCTGACTTTC. Protein sequence: CASSEATGGQSGANVLTF.

The rearrangement links TRBV19 to TRBJ1-4; D might be TRBD1 (5 bases). Looked up from germline, CDR1 is LNHDA and CDR2 is SQIVND (reference sequence). This CDR3 has 15 residues. The ends were cut back, 3 bases at V and 8 bases at J, with 16 bases in the middle. The CDR3 DNA is TGTGCCAGTAGTATGGGAAACCAGGGAGGAGAAAAACTGTTTTTT. Protein product: CASSMGNQGGEKLFF.

The chain couples TRBV7-6 to TRBJ2-1, with 7 nucleotides matching TRBD2. CDR1 is SGHVS and CDR2 is FNYEAQ in the germline V gene. This CDR3 has 14 amino acids. V lost 5 bases and J lost 9; bases outside the gene matches: 10. DNA of the CDR3: TGTGCCAGCAGCCCACGCTCCATAGCGGGTGAGCAGTTCTTC. Its translation is CASSPRSIAGEQFF.

The CDR3 DNA reads as TGCGCCAGCAGTGAGCTTCCTAGCCGGGGGGATACGCAGTATTTT. Translation: CASSELPSRGDTQYF. The V call is TRBV10-2, the J call TRBJ2-3; possibly TRBD2 for D (6 bases). The CDR3 covers 15 residues. CDR1 WSHSY and CDR2 SAAADI come from the germline V gene. Trimming took off 2 bases at V and 6 bases at J, with 15 bases between the two ends.

The V call is TRBV2, the J call TRBJ2-1; TRBD2 aligns across 10 bases. CDR1 is SNHLY, CDR2 FYNNEI, per germline. V lost 7 bases and J lost 3; bases outside the gene matches: 6. This CDR3 comprises 15 residues. The CDR3 region has the DNA TGTGCCAGCAAAGTCCTAGCGGGAGTCTACAATGAGCAGTTCTTC. Amino acids: CASKVLAGVYNEQFF. Together with reference TRBV2 and TRBJ2-1, the CDR3 gives the full variable domain: EPEVTQTPSHQVTQMGQEVILRCVPISNHLYFYWYRQILGQKVEFLVSFYNNEISEKSEIFDDQFSVERPDGSNFTLKIRSTKLEDSAMYFCASKVLAGVYNEQFFGPGTRLTVL.

The chain employs TRBV7-6 and TRBJ2-1, with 16 positions matching TRBD2. The CDR3 runs to 19 residues. Unmatched junction bases numbered 13, after V lost 4 bases and J lost 7 bases. The germline V gene encodes CDR1 SGHVS and CDR2 FNYEAQ. CDR3 loop: CASSSGTSGRVVYRNEQFF. The CDR3 coding sequence is TGTGCCAGCAGCTCCGGGACTAGCGGGAGGGTAGTATATCGGAATGAGCAGTTCTTC. Drawing the rest from reference TRBV7-6 and TRBJ2-1, the complete variable domain is GAGVSQSPRYKVTKRGQDVALRCDPISGHVSLYWYRQALGQGPEFLTYFNYEAQQDKSGLPNDRFSAERPEGSISTLTIQRTEQRDSAMYRCASSSGTSGRVVYRNEQFFGPGTRLTVL.

The chain combines TRBV27 with TRBJ2-2; D unclear. V was trimmed by 3 bases and J by 5 bases, leaving 4 bases between them. CDR3 length equals 12 residues. Germline V gene lookup returns CDR1 MNHEY and CDR2 SMNVEV (reference sequence). DNA of the CDR3: TGTGCCAGCAGTTTGTATACCGGGGAGCTGTTTTTT. Translation gives CASSLYTGELFF.

Turning to this clone: Germline is not matched at one junction end, which may reflect a read error. The chain links TRBV5-1 to TRBJ1-2, with TRBD1 matching over 8 bases. The CDR3 runs 16 residues. Germline CDR1 reads SGHRS; CDR2 reads YFSETQ. In nucleotides, the CDR3 is TGCGCCAGCGGCTTTCCAAGACAGGGGTTATGGTATGGCTACACCTTC. Translated: CASGFPRQGLWYGYTF.

This clone was seen a handful of times. The chain carries TRBV5-1 and TRBJ1-1; perhaps TRBD1 as D (6 bases). The CDR3 is made up of 16 amino acids. V was pared by 1 base and J by 6 bases, with 19 bases between. Germline V gene data show CDR1 as SGHRS and CDR2 as YFSETQ. CDR3 DNA sequence: TGCGCCAGCAGCTTGTTATTGTGGGGGCAGAGCTCTGAAGCTTTCTTT. Protein product: CASSLLLWGQSSEAFF. Supplemented by reference TRBV5-1 and TRBJ1-1, the full variable domain reads KAGVTQTPRYLIKTRGQQVTLSCSPISGHRSVSWYQQTPGQGLQFLFEYFSETQRNKGNFPGRFSGRQFSNSRSEMNVSTLELGDSALYLCASSLLLWGQSSEAFFGQGTRLTVV.

This clone came up a few times. The CDR3 here is CASSPLRAYEQYF. In DNA, the CDR3 is TGTGCCAGCTCACCACTGAGGGCCTACGAGCAGTACTTC. This chain uses TRBV18 with TRBJ2-7; TRBD2 might be the D (5 bases). With 1 base removed from V and 2 bases from J, the gap between germline ends came to 6 bases. Germline CDR1 and CDR2: KGHSH and LQKENI. The CDR3 totals 13 residues.

The chain couples TRBV7-8 to TRBJ2-3, with 10 bases fitting TRBD2. The germline V gene encodes CDR1 SGHVS and CDR2 FQNEAQ. The J segment lost 6 bases and the V segment lost 3 bases, leaving 12 bases of the junction unmatched. This CDR3 is 17 amino acids long. CDR3 amino acids: CASSFGNSGRPGDTQYF. The DNA for the CDR3 is TGTGCCAGCAGCTTTGGAAATAGCGGGAGGCCAGGGGATACGCAGTATTTT.

The chain carries TRBV5-4 and TRBJ2-2; D gene ambiguous. The CDR3 extends over 12 amino acids. V was shortened by 4 bases and J by 6 bases, with 7 bases between the two germline ends. The germline V gene has CDR1 SGHNT and CDR2 YYREEE (reference sequence). The CDR3 DNA is TGTGCCAGCAGCCTACCGGCCGGGGAGCTGTTTTTT. It yields the protein CASSLPAGELFF.

This clone was recorded a few times. V usage is TRBV30 and J usage is TRBJ2-2, with D possibly TRBD2 on 6 matching bases. Germline V gene lookup returns CDR1 GTSNPN and CDR2 SVGIG (reference sequence). The CDR3 loop spans 12 amino acids. With 8 bases removed from V and 5 bases from J, the gap between germline ends came to 12 bases. CDR3 nucleotide sequence: TGTGCCCTGGTGGGAGGAACCGGGGAGCTGTTTTTT. The encoded protein is CALVGGTGELFF.

This sequence joins TRBV5-5 and TRBJ2-7, with D tentatively TRBD2 (5 bases). This CDR3 comprises 13 residues. Per germline, CDR1 SGHKS and CDR2 YYEKEE (reference sequence). V was trimmed by 4 bases and J by 5 bases, leaving 13 bases between them. The CDR3 is CASSGGLAHEQYF. The CDR3 DNA reads as TGTGCCAGCAGCGGCGGGCTAGCCCACGAGCAGTACTTC. Drawing the rest from reference TRBV5-5 and TRBJ2-7, the complete variable domain is DAGVTQSPTHLIKTRGQQVTLRCSPISGHKSVSWYQQVLGQGPQFIFQYYEKEERGRGNFPDRFSARQFPNYSSELNVNALLLGDSALYLCASSGGLAHEQYFGPGTRLTVT.

This clone was counted a few times. The chain is built from TRBV29-1 and TRBJ2-7, with 12 bases identical to TRBD2. This CDR3 is built from 15 residues. J gave up 3 bases and V 4 bases, and 7 bases lay outside the gene matches. Germline CDR1 SQVTM, CDR2 ANQGSEA. The CDR3 sequence is CSVGGTSGSLYEQYF. DNA for the CDR3: TGCAGCGTTGGGGGGACTAGCGGGTCACTCTACGAGCAGTACTTC.

The chain links TRBV7-6 to TRBJ2-1; 7 bases match TRBD2. V was clipped by 1 base and J by 3 bases; unmatched bases: 3. The CDR3 spans 15 residues. Germline lookup yields CDR1 SGHVS and CDR2 FNYEAQ. The CDR3 loop is CASSLEASGYNEQFF. The CDR3, as DNA: TGTGCCAGCAGCTTAGAGGCTAGCGGCTACAATGAGCAGTTCTTC.

The chain has TRBV5-6 and TRBJ2-7; possibly TRBD2 for D (5 bases). The length of the CDR3 is 15 residues. The V gene's germline CDR1 is SGHDT and CDR2 YYEEEE. Trimming stripped 0 bases from V and 7 bases from J, with 17 bases between. The CDR3 bases are TGTGCCAGCAGCTTGGACGGGGAGATAGGGTTGGAGCAGTACTTC. It codes for CASSLDGEIGLEQYF.

This chain uses TRBV5-4 with TRBJ2-2; 8 bases line up with TRBD1. J was trimmed by 4 bases and V by 0 bases; bases with no gene match: 5. The CDR3 runs 16 residues. Germline assignment: CDR1 SGHNT and CDR2 YYREEE (reference sequence). CDR3: CASSLAGTGGTGELFF. CDR3 sequence (DNA): TGTGCCAGCAGCTTGGCTGGTACAGGGGGCACCGGGGAGCTGTTTTTT. Based on the CDR3 plus reference TRBV5-4 and TRBJ2-2, the full variable domain is ETGVTQSPTHLIKTRGQQVTLRCSSQSGHNTVSWYQQALGQGPQFIFQYYREEENGRGNFPPRFSGLQFPNYSSELNVNALELDDSALYLCASSLAGTGGTGELFFGEGSRLTVL.

The V and J genes are TRBV10-3 and TRBJ2-6; no clear D gene. The CDR3 extends over 16 amino acids. Germline assignment: CDR1 ENHRY and CDR2 SYGVKD. V dropped 0 bases and J dropped 1 base, with 7 bases sitting between them. The CDR3 loop reads CAISESPGSGANVLTF. The CDR3 DNA reads TGTGCCATCAGTGAGTCACCCGGGTCTGGGGCCAACGTCCTGACTTTC.

A few counts support this clone. The V gene is TRBV5-5, the J gene TRBJ2-7, with D possibly matching TRBD1 (5 bases). V was clipped by 1 base and J by 0 bases, with 8 bases between them. Germline values: CDR1 SGHKS, CDR2 YYEKEE (reference sequence). This CDR3 is built from 14 residues. The CDR3 region has the DNA TGTGCCAGCAGCTTGTATCAGGGCTCCTACGAGCAGTACTTC. It specifies CASSLYQGSYEQYF. Full variable domain (outside the CDR3, taken from reference TRBV5-5 and TRBJ2-7): DAGVTQSPTHLIKTRGQQVTLRCSPISGHKSVSWYQQVLGQGPQFIFQYYEKEERGRGNFPDRFSARQFPNYSSELNVNALLLGDSALYLCASSLYQGSYEQYFGPGTRLTVT.

The chain combines TRBV27 with TRBJ1-1; TRBD1 is a possible D gene (5 bases). This CDR3 has 15 residues. Germline CDR1 reads MNHEY; CDR2 reads SMNVEV (reference sequence). Trimming removed 11 bases from V and 0 bases from J, with 19 bases in between. Written as DNA, the CDR3 is TGTGCCCCCCCGCGGCAGGGCCTGATGAACACTGAAGCTTTCTTT. Its protein is CAPPRQGLMNTEAFF.